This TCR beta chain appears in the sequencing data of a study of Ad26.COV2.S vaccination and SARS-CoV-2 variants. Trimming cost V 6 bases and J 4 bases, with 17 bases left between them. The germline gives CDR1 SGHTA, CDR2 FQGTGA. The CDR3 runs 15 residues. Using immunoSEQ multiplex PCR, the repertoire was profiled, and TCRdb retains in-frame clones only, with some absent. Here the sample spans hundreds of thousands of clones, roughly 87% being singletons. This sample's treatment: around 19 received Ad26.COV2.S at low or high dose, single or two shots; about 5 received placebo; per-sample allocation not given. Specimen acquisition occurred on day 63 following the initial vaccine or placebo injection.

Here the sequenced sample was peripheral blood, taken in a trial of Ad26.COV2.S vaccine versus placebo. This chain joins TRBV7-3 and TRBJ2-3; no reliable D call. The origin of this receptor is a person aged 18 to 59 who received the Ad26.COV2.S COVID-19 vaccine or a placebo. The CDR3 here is CASRARGTDSDTQYF. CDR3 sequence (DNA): TGTGCCAGCAGGGCGAGAGGAACTGATTCAGATACGCAGTATTTT. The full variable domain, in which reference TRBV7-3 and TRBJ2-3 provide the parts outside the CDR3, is GAGVSQTPSNKVTEKGKYVELRCDPISGHTALYWYRQSLGQGPEFLIYFQGTGAADDSGLPNDRFFAVRPEGSVSTLKIQRTERGDSAVYLCASRARGTDSDTQYFGPGTRLTVL.